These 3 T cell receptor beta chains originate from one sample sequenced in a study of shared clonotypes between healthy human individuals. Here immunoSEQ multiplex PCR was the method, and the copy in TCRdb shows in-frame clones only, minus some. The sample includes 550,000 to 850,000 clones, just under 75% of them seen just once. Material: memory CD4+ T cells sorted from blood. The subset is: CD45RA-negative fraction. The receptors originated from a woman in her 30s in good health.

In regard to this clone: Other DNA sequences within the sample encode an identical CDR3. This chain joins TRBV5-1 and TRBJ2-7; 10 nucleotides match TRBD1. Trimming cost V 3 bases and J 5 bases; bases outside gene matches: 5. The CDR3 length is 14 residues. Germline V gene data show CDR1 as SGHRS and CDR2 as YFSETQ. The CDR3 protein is CASSSGQGRDEQYF. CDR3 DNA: TGCGCCAGCAGCTCGGGACAGGGGCGCGACGAGCAGTACTTC.

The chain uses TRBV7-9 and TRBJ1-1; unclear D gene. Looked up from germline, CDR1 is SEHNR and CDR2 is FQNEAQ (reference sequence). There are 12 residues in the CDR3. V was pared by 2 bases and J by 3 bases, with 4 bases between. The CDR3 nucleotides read TGTGCCAGCAGCTTACGGGACACTGAAGCTTTCTTT. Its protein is CASSLRDTEAFF.

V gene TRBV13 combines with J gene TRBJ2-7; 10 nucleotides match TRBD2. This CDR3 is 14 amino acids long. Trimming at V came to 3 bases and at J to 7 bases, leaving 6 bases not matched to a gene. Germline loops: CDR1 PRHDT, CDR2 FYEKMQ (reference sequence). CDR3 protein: CASSFLAGAREQYF. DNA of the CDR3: TGTGCCAGCAGCTTCCTAGCGGGAGCGAGGGAGCAGTACTTC.